Presented here are 17 T cell receptor beta chains from one specimen sequenced in a study of blood T cell repertoires in COVID-19. TCRdb's copy holds only in-frame clones and misses some; the assay was immunoSEQ multiplex PCR. The sample has tens of thousands of clones; around nine tenths are singletons. Sequencing was carried out using peripheral blood. These receptors all come from a man aged 55 to 69 with active or convalescent COVID-19.

This chain uses TRBV6-5 with TRBJ2-7, with TRBD2 as a possible D gene (5 bases). V was cut by 7 bases and J by 3 bases, with 7 bases left in between. CDR3 length equals 11 residues. CDR1 and CDR2 (germline): MNHEY, SVGAGI. The CDR3 coding sequence is TGTGCCAGCACGGGGTTCTACGAGCAGTACTTC. As protein: CASTGFYEQYF.

This chain connects TRBV19 to TRBJ1-5, with D tentatively TRBD1 (5 bases). V shed 8 bases and J shed 7 bases, with 15 bases lying between them. CDR1 LNHDA and CDR2 SQIVND come from the germline V gene (reference sequence). CDR3 length: 13 amino acids. In DNA form, the CDR3 reads TGTGCCAGTGGGGCAAGGTTACAACAGCCCCAGCATTTT. It translates to CASGARLQQPQHF.

The chain employs TRBV5-1 and TRBJ1-2; no firm D call. Germline lookup yields CDR1 SGHRS and CDR2 YFSETQ. Trimming stripped 0 bases from V and 5 bases from J, with 17 bases between. The CDR3 has 16 residues. The CDR3 bases are TGCGCCAGCAGCTTGGGTGTGGGAGACACGACTTATGGCTACACCTTC. This encodes CASSLGVGDTTYGYTF.

This chain joins TRBV10-3 and TRBJ1-3; 7 bases match TRBD1. With V trimmed by 7 bases and J by 0 bases, 3 bases remained unmatched. The CDR3 runs to 14 residues. CDR1 and CDR2 (germline): ENHRY, SYGVKD. Written as DNA, the CDR3 is TGTGCCATCAAGACAGGGCCCTCTGGAAACACCATATATTTT. Translation: CAIKTGPSGNTIYF.

This chain joins TRBV6-5 and TRBJ1-1; D gene uncertain. The germline V gene has CDR1 MNHEY and CDR2 SVGAGI. The CDR3 spans 13 residues. With 3 bases removed from V and 0 bases from J, the gap between germline ends came to 5 bases. The CDR3 here is CASSYKMNTEAFF. CDR3 bases: TGTGCCAGCAGTTATAAAATGAACACTGAAGCTTTCTTT.

The CDR3 DNA reads TGTGCCAGCAGCATGATATGGACTAGCACAGATACGCAGTATTTT. The encoded protein is CASSMIWTSTDTQYF. This chain uses TRBV11-2 with TRBJ2-3; a possible D gene is TRBD2 (5 bases). V was trimmed by 5 bases and J by 0 bases, leaving 12 bases between them. Germline-derived CDR1 and CDR2 are SGHAT and FQNNGV. The CDR3 runs 15 residues.

The rearrangement uses TRBV2 and TRBJ2-5; 9 bases are a match to TRBD2. V was pared by 6 bases and J by 3 bases, with 5 bases of the junction left unmatched. Germline values: CDR1 SNHLY, CDR2 FYNNEI. The CDR3 has 14 residues. The chain's CDR3 is CASSPSGEEETQYF. The DNA for the CDR3 is TGTGCCAGCAGCCCTAGCGGGGAGGAAGAGACCCAGTACTTC.

The rearrangement uses TRBV7-9 and TRBJ1-1; D possibly corresponds to TRBD1 (5 bases). CDR1 and CDR2 from the germline V gene are SEHNR and FQNEAQ (reference sequence). Trimming cost V 3 bases and J 3 bases, with 8 bases left between them. This CDR3 is built from 13 residues. The CDR3 is CASSLIRDTEAFF. The CDR3 DNA is TGTGCCAGCAGCTTGATCAGGGACACTGAAGCTTTCTTT.

This clone was recorded only once. The chain links TRBV7-9 to TRBJ1-6, with unresolved D. V was pared by 7 bases and J by 7 bases, with 11 bases between. From germline, CDR1 is SEHNR and CDR2 FQNEAQ (reference sequence). The CDR3 is made up of 13 amino acids. CDR3 amino acids: CASTLTDNSPLHF. CDR3 nucleotides: TGTGCCAGCACCTTGACTGACAATTCACCCCTCCACTTT.

The V gene is TRBV15, the J gene TRBJ2-3; 7 bases align to TRBD2. Germline V lookup: CDR1 LNHNV, CDR2 YYDKDF (reference sequence). The V and J ends lost 0 bases and 0 bases, in that order; junction bases with no gene match: 3. This CDR3 spans 16 amino acids. In DNA, the CDR3 is TGTGCCACCAGCAGAGATCTAGCGGAAAGCACAGATACGCAGTATTTT. It translates to CATSRDLAESTDTQYF.

The V call is TRBV6-5, the J call TRBJ2-5, with 7 bases identical to TRBD1. The trim removed 8 bases at V and 4 bases at J, leaving 7 bases unmatched. The CDR3 sequence is 13 residues long. From germline, CDR1 is MNHEY and CDR2 SVGAGI. The CDR3 region has the DNA TGTGCCAGCTCGGGACAGTTCCCAGAGACCCAGTACTTC. It yields the protein CASSGQFPETQYF.

This clone came up once. This chain connects TRBV6-2 or TRBV6-3 to TRBJ1-5; possible D gene TRBD1, 6 bases. Germline loops: CDR1 MNHEY, CDR2 SVGEGT. V was cut by 1 base and J by 2 bases, with 12 bases left in between. The length of the CDR3 is 16 residues. For the CDR3, the DNA is TGTGCCAGCAGTTACTTATCCAGGGGTGGCAATCAGCCCCAGCATTTT. Its protein product is CASSYLSRGGNQPQHF.

Points on this clone: Germline is not matched at one junction end, which may reflect a read error. The chain couples TRBV12-3 or TRBV12-4 to TRBJ1-2; perhaps TRBD1 as D (5 bases). This CDR3 has 12 amino acids. CDR3 nucleotide sequence: TGTGCCAGCAGCTTAGCCGGACACTTCTACACCTTC. It translates to CASSLAGHFYTF.

This chain links TRBV27 with TRBJ1-1; 10 bases match TRBD1. The CDR3 totals 14 residues. Per germline, CDR1 MNHEY and CDR2 SMNVEV (reference sequence). V dropped 5 bases and J dropped 11; count of bases not matched to a gene: 11. The CDR3 here is CASSRLRTGGEAFF. In nucleotides, the CDR3 is TGTGCCAGCAGTAGATTAAGGACAGGGGGTGAGGCTTTCTTT.

This clone was counted ten times or more. The gene calls are TRBV30 and TRBJ1-2; the D gene is possibly TRBD1 (6 bases). The germline gives CDR1 GTSNPN, CDR2 SVGIG (reference sequence). The CDR3 consists of 14 residues. Deletions cut 3 bases from V and 4 bases from J, with 15 bases between. The CDR3 bases are TGTGCCTGGAGCGTAAAGACAGGACCCTATGGCTACACCTTC. Translating it yields CAWSVKTGPYGYTF.

This clone was counted a few times. The chain joins TRBV6-4 to TRBJ1-6; no firm D call. Germline CDR1 reads MRHNA; CDR2 reads SNTAGT. Trimming pared 2 bases from V and 10 bases from J, leaving 9 bases between. The CDR3 has 13 residues. The CDR3, as DNA: TGTGCCAGCAGTGACGAGAGAGGCTCACCCCTCCACTTT. Translation: CASSDERGSPLHF.

The chain links TRBV3-1 (or the pseudogene TRBV3-2) to TRBJ2-2; TRBD2 agrees at 9 bases. Looked up from germline, CDR1 is LGHDT and CDR2 is YNNKEL (reference sequence). Trimming removed 4 bases from V and 1 base from J; junction bases left unmatched: 1. This CDR3 comprises 15 residues. The DNA of the CDR3 is TGTGCCAGCAGCCTACTAGCGGGGAACACCGGGGAGCTGTTTTTT. Translated, it gives CASSLLAGNTGELFF.